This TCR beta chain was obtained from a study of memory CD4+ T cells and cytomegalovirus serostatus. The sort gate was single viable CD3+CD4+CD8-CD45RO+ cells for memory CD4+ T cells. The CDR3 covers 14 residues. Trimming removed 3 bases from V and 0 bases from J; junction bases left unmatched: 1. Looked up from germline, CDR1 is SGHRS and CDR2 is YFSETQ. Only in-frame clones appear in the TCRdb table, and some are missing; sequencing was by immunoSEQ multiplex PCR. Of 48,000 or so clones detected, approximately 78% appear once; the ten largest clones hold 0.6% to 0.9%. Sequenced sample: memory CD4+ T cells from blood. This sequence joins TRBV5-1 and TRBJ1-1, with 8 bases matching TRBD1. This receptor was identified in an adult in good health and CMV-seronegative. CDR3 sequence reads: CASSWTGLNTEAFF. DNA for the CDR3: TGCGCCAGCAGCTGGACAGGGTTGAACACTGAAGCTTTCTTT.